Described below is a single T cell receptor beta chain sequence and its context. Antigen specificity is unknown. Libraries were prepared by immunoSEQ multiplex PCR; TCRdb keeps only in-frame clonotypes and omits some of them. Here the sample spans approximately 110,000 clones, around 88% being singletons. V lost 5 bases, J lost 10 bases, and 15 bases stayed unmatched. The CDR3 contains 16 residues. Germline loops: CDR1 SGHTA, CDR2 FQGNSA. The data originate from a study of T cell responses to AZD1222 COVID-19 vaccine. Study details: Second doses were pooled across both intervals (about 4 or about 12 weeks).

Overall study findings and caveats: Receipt of two AZD1222 doses was followed by a rise in Spike-specific TCR breadth and depth. Regions 160-218 and 743-854 dominated among vaccine-associated CD4 TCRs spanning spike. Among AZD1222 vaccinees, only 6 or 7 were seropositive at baseline.

This sequence joins TRBV7-2 and TRBJ2-5, with 11 bases identical to TRBD2. The receptor was isolated from an adult in good health. The input for sequencing was peripheral blood, taken on day 0 of AZD1222 vaccination. The CDR3 sequence: CASSRTLAGGRQIQYF. CDR3 nucleotides: TGTGCCAGCAGCCGGACTCTAGCGGGGGGCCGACAGATCCAGTACTTC.